This T cell receptor beta chain originates from a study of cytomegalovirus exposure and HLA in healthy donors. A multiplex PCR was run with 60 Vbeta primers and 13 Jbeta primers. Measured with immunoSEQ multiplex PCR; TCRdb has only the in-frame clones, and not every one. The sample has more than 85,000 clones; roughly 13% are singletons. As for this clone: Its cognate antigen is unknown. One end of the junction is discordant with germline, which a read error may explain.

Study-level findings and limits: In a later analysis, a missense DCLRE1C variant was linked to TCR beta V- and J-gene trimming.

Healthy bone marrow donors made up the donors. The CDR3 is made up of 16 amino acids. Germline lookup yields CDR1 SSHAT and CDR2 FNYEAQ (reference sequence). The sample taken for sequencing was PBMCs. This chain uses TRBV7-7 with TRBJ2-2, with TRBD2 identical over 12 bases. This TCR was recovered from a man aged 35 to 55 in good health and CMV-seropositive. The CDR3 DNA follows: TGTGCTAGCAGCCCAGGACTAGCGGGAATCACCGGGGAGCTGTTTTTT. This sequence encodes CASSPGLAGITGELFF.